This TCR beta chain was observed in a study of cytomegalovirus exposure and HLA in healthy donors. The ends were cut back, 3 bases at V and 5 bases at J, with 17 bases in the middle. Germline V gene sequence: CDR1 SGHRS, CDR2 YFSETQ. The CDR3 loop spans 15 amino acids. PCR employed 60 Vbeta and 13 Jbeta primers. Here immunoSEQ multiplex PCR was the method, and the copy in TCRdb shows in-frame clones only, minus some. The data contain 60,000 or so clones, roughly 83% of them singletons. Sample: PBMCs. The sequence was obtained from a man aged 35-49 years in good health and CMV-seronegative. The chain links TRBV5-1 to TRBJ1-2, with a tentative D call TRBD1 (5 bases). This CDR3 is CASSSLVSGEYGYTF. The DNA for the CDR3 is TGCGCCAGCAGCTCGCTGGTTTCGGGGGAGTATGGCTACACCTTC. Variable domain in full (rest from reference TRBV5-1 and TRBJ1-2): KAGVTQTPRYLIKTRGQQVTLSCSPISGHRSVSWYQQTPGQGLQFLFEYFSETQRNKGNFPGRFSGRQFSNSRSEMNVSTLELGDSALYLCASSSLVSGEYGYTFGSGTRLTVV.